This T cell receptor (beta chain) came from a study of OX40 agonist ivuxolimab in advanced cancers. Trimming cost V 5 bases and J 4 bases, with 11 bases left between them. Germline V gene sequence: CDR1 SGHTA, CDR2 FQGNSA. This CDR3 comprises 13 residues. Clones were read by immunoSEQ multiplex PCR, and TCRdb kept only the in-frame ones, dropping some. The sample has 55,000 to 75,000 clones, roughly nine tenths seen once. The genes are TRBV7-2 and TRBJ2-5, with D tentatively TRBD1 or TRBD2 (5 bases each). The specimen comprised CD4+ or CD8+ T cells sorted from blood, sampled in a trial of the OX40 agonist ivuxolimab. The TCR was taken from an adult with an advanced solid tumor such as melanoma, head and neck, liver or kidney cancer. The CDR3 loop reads CASSPGTIETQYF. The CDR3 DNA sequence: TGTGCCAGCAGCCCAGGGACCATAGAGACCCAGTACTTC.